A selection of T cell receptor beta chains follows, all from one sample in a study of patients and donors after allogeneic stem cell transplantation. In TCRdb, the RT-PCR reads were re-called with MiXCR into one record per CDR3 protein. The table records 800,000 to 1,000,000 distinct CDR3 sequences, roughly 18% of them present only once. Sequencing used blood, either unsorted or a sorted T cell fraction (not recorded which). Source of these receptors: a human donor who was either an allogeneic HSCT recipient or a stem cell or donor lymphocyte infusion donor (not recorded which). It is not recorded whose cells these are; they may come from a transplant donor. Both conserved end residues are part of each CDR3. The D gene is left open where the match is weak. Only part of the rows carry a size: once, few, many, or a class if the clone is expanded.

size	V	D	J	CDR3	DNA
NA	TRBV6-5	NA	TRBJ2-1	CASSYSAGSYNEQFF	TGTGCCAGCAGTTACTCGGCGGGATCCTACAATGAGCAGTTCTTC
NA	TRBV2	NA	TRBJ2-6	CASGGPAMAGANVLTF	TGTGCCAGCGGCGGGCCAGCAATGGCCGGGGCCAACGTCCTGACTTTC
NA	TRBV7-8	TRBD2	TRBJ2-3	CASSPWTSGSPTDTQYF	TGTGCCAGCAGCCCCTGGACTAGCGGGAGTCCTACAGATACGCAGTATTTT
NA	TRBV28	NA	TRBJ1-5	CASTHGGYSNQPQHF	TGTGCCAGCACCCATGGGGGGTATAGCAATCAGCCCCAGCATTTT
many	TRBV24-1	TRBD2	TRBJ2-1	CATSDRGGYNEQFF	TGTGCCACCAGTGATCGGGGGGGCTACAATGAGCAGTTCTTC
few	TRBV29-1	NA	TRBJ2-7	CSVVTDMAYEQYF	TGCAGCGTTGTCACAGACATGGCCTACGAGCAGTACTTC
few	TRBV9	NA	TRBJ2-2	CASSVVAGYTGELFF	TGTGCCAGCAGCGTAGTGGCGGGGTACACCGGGGAGCTGTTTTTT
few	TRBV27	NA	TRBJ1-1	CASIAPGRKGNTEAFF	TGTGCCAGCATCGCTCCGGGACGCAAGGGAAACACTGAAGCTTTCTTT
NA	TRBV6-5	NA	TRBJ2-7	CASSSQHDGSYEQYF	TGTGCCAGCAGTTCCCAACACGACGGCTCCTACGAGCAGTACTTC
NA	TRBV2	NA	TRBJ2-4	CASIGAKAKNIQYF	TGTGCCAGCATAGGGGCCAAAGCCAAAAACATTCAGTACTTC
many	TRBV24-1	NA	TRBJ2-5	CATSDPQETQYF	TGTGCCACCAGTGACCCTCAAGAGACCCAGTACTTC
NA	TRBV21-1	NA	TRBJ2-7	CASSNIKGKQYF	TGTGCCAGCAGCAACATTAAGGGAAAGCAGTACTTC
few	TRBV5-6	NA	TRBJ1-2	CASSLAQVRVLGGYTF	TGTGCCAGCAGCTTGGCACAGGTTAGGGTCTTGGGTGGCTACACCTTC
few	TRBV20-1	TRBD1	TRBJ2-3	CSAGQGGKSSTDTQYF	TGCAGTGCTGGACAAGGGGGCAAAAGTAGCACAGATACGCAGTATTTT
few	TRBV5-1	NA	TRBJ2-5	CASSFRLEETQYF	TGCGCCAGCAGCTTTAGACTGGAAGAGACCCAGTACTTC
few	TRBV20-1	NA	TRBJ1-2	CSARGGVGYGYTF	TGCAGTGCTAGAGGAGGGGTTGGCTATGGCTACACCTTC
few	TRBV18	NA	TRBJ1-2	CASSATVHYGYTF	TGTGCCAGCTCTGCGACGGTTCACTATGGCTACACCTTC
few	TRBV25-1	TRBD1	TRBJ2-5	CANYRGEETQYF	TGTGCCAATTACAGGGGGGAAGAGACCCAGTACTTC
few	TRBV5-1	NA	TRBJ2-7	CASSSSWLRGTPTGHEQYF	TGCGCCAGCAGCTCCTCCTGGTTACGCGGGACTCCGACAGGGCACGAGCAGTACTTC
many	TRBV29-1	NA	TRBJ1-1	CSVDRGNTEAFF	TGCAGCGTTGACAGGGGGAACACTGAAGCTTTCTTT
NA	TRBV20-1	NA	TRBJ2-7	CSARDPGTSAYEQYF	TGCAGTGCTAGAGACCCCGGGACTTCTGCCTACGAGCAGTACTTC
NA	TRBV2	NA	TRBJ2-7	CAGGYIKYEQYF	TGTGCCGGGGGGTATATCAAATACGAGCAGTACTTC
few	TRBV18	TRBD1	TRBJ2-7	CASSIAGTGNYEQYF	TGTGCCAGCTCCATTGCCGGGACAGGAAACTACGAGCAGTACTTC
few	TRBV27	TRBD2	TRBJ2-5	CASSFLAGALRETQYF	TGTGCCAGCAGTTTTCTAGCGGGGGCCCTGCGTGAGACCCAGTACTTC
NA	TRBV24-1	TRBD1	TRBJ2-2	CATSEGRGLTGELFF	TGTGCCACCAGTGAAGGCAGGGGGCTAACCGGGGAGCTGTTTTTT
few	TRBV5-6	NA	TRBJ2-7	CASSPGRVFPYEQYF	TGTGCCAGCAGCCCCGGGCGGGTTTTTCCCTACGAGCAGTACTTC
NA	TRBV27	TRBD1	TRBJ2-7	CASSPLWDRTYEQYF	TGTGCCAGCAGTCCTTTGTGGGACAGAACCTACGAGCAGTACTTC
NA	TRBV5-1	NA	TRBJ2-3	CASSFWEAYSSTDTQYF	TGCGCCAGCAGCTTTTGGGAAGCGTACTCTAGCACAGATACGCAGTATTTT
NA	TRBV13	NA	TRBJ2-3	CASSLPTHTQYF	TGTGCCAGCAGCTTACCCACCCATACGCAGTATTTT
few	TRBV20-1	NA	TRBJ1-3	CSARAPGRTTGTIYF	TGCAGTGCTAGAGCCCCTGGTCGAACCACTGGAACCATATATTTT
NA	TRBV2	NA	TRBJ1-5	CASSEDRTATYQPQHF	TGTGCCAGCAGTGAGGATAGGACAGCTACGTATCAGCCCCAGCATTTT
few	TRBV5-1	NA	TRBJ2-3	CASSLWAGATDTQYF	TGCGCCAGCAGCTTGTGGGCCGGGGCGACAGATACGCAGTATTTT
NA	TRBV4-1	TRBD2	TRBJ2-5	CASSPTRPAGEETQYF	TGCGCCAGCAGCCCAACCCGCCCAGCGGGGGAAGAGACCCAGTACTTC
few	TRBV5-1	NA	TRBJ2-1	CASISLPIGSSYNEQFF	TGCGCCAGCATCAGCTTACCAATAGGGAGCTCCTACAATGAGCAGTTCTTC
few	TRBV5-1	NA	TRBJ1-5	CGSLGAQVQPQHF	TGCGGCAGCTTGGGTGCTCAAGTCCAGCCCCAGCATTTT
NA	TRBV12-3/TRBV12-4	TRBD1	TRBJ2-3	CASSLPGTGVTDTQYF	TGTGCCAGCAGTTTACCCGGGACAGGGGTCACAGATACGCAGTATTTT
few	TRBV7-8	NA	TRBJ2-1	CASNRRGSYNEQFF	TGTGCCAGCAACCGGAGGGGCTCCTACAATGAGCAGTTCTTC
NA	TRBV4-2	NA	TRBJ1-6	CASSQAVRTDPGSPLHF	TGTGCCAGCAGCCAAGCTGTTAGGACCGACCCGGGTTCACCCCTCCACTTT
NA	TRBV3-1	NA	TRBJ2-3	CASSQDVASTDTQYF	TGTGCCAGCAGCCAAGATGTAGCTAGCACAGATACGCAGTATTTT
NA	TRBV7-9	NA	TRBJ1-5	CASTPDKSNQPQHF	TGTGCCAGCACCCCGGATAAGAGCAATCAGCCCCAGCATTTT
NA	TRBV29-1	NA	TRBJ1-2	CSVERGKAYGYTF	TGCAGCGTTGAAAGGGGAAAGGCCTATGGCTACACCTTC
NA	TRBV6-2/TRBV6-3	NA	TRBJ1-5	CASSYLGSPNQPQHF	TGTGCCAGCAGTTACCTAGGCAGTCCGAATCAGCCCCAGCATTTT
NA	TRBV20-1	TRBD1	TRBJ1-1	CSATGQVRNTEAFF	TGCAGTGCTACCGGACAGGTACGGAACACTGAAGCTTTCTTT
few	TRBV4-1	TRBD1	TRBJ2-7	CASSQPGQKYEQYF	TGCGCCAGCAGCCAACCGGGACAGAAATACGAGCAGTACTTC
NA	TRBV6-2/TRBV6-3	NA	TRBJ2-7	CATSGLDEQYF	TGTGCCACCTCGGGGCTGGACGAGCAGTACTTC
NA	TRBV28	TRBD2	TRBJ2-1	CASSIVSGRNEQFF	TGTGCCAGCAGTATCGTTAGCGGGAGGAATGAGCAGTTCTTC
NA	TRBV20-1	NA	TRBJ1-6	CSTTGLNSPLHF	TGCAGCACAACAGGGTTAAATTCACCCCTCCACTTT